The sequence of this TCR beta chain was determined in a study of blood T cells in healthy people across ages. Every donor contributed about 10 milliliters of peripheral blood by blood draw. Using a J-beta primer mix together with a sample-barcoded 5' primer, a second PCR was run for about 7 to 12 cycles. Through a template-switch adaptor with 12 random nucleotides, each cDNA molecule received a tag. TCRdb passed the 5' RACE reads through MiXCR, listing each CDR3 protein once. The sample includes over 1,500,000 distinct CDR3 sequences, 39% seen only once; the top ten take about 23%. This clonotype was detected only once. The CDR3 is 15 amino acids. The V and J ends lost 7 bases and 7 bases, in that order; junction bases with no gene match: 12. The germline V gene encodes CDR1 SGHTA and CDR2 FQGNSA.

Material: blood. The chain joins TRBV7-2 to TRBJ2-3; TRBD1 matches at 9 bases. This clonotype originated in a human donor in good health. CDR3 DNA sequence: TGTGCCAGCAACGCGGACAGGGGTCCGCGGAATACGCAGTATTTT. It specifies CASNADRGPRNTQYF.